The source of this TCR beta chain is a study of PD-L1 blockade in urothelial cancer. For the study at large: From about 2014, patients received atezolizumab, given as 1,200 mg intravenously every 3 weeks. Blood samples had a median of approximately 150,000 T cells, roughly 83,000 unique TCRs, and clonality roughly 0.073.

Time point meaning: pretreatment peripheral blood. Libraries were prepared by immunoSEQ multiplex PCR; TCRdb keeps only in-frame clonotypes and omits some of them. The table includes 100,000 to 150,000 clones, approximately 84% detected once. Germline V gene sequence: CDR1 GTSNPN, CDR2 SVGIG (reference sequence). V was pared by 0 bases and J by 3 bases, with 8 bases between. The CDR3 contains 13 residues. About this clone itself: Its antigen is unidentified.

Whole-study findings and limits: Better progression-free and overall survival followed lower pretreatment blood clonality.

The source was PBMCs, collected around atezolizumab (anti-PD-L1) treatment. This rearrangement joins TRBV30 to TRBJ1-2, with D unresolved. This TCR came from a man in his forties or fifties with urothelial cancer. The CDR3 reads CAWSVPSHYGYTF. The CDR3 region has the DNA TGTGCCTGGAGTGTACCTAGCCACTATGGCTACACCTTC.